The rows below give T cell receptor beta chains drawn from one sample of a study of T-cell memory formation after mild COVID-19. TCRdb reanalysed the 5' RACE reads using MiXCR and keeps one entry per CDR3 protein. This table holds about 210,000 distinct CDR3 sequences, over 9.5% found once. Sequencing used PBMCs or a T cell subset sorted from them (not recorded which). These receptors all come from a man between 18 and 29 years old who had mild COVID-19 (a few samples of this study predate the infection). Cell type and time point are not known. CDR3s include the opening cysteine and the closing phenylalanine or tryptophan. D genes are given only for firm matches. Size tells how often a clone was seen (once, few, many) or the class of an expanded clone, and some rows leave it out.

NA	many	TRBV14	TRBJ2-3	TGTGCCAGCAGCCAAGGAGTGCCCACCGATACGCAGTATTTT	CASSQGVPTDTQYF
NA	NA	TRBV18	TRBJ2-6	TGTGCCAGCTCACCCCTTACAGGGTTCGCCGGGGCCAACGTCCTGACTTTC	CASSPLTGFAGANVLTF
NA	NA	TRBV6-4	TRBJ1-1	TGTGCCAGCAGTGACGGCACTGAAGCTTTCTTT	CASSDGTEAFF
NA	few	TRBV7-2	TRBJ1-3	TGTGCCAGCAGCTCAGGACATCCTGGAAACACCATATATTTT	CASSSGHPGNTIYF
TRBD2	once	TRBV24-1	TRBJ2-3	TGTGCCACCAGTCCGAAGCGGGGGATGCAAGATACGCAGTATTTT	CATSPKRGMQDTQYF
NA	few	TRBV29-1	TRBJ2-5	TGCAGCGCCCCGGAGCAAGAGACCCAGTACTTC	CSAPEQETQYF
NA	few	TRBV11-2	TRBJ2-3	TGTGCCAGCAGCTCCCGGCTCGCAGATACGCAGTATTTT	CASSSRLADTQYF
NA	few	TRBV28	TRBJ2-3	TGTGCCAGCAGTAGAACCGGAACGCAGTATTTT	CASSRTGTQYF
NA	few	TRBV4-3	TRBJ1-4	TGCGCCAGCAGCCCGGATCTTGGCGGGGTTGAAAAACTGTTTTTT	CASSPDLGGVEKLFF
NA	many	TRBV5-1	TRBJ2-3	TGCGCCAGCAGCTTCCTAGGGAAGTCCACAGATACGCAGTATTTT	CASSFLGKSTDTQYF
NA	NA	TRBV15	TRBJ1-5	TGTGCCACCAGCAGCTTCATGGGGGGCAATCAGCCCCAGCATTTT	CATSSFMGGNQPQHF
NA	few	TRBV7-3	TRBJ1-2	TGTGCCAGCAGCCCACGGTCCCAAGAGGGCTACACCTTC	CASSPRSQEGYTF
TRBD1	NA	TRBV6-5	TRBJ1-2	TGTGCCAGCGGGACAGCTAACTATGGCTACACCTTC	CASGTANYGYTF
TRBD1	NA	TRBV6-6	TRBJ2-5	TGTGCCAGCACATCCGGGACAGGGGGTCACGGGACCCAGTACTTC	CASTSGTGGHGTQYF
NA	NA	TRBV2	TRBJ1-1	TGTGCCACCCGGACGGAAAATTTTGAAGCTTTCTTT	CATRTENFEAFF
TRBD1	few	TRBV6-5	TRBJ1-4	TGTGCCAGCAGTTACTCGGGACAGGAGTTTGGACTGTTTTTT	CASSYSGQEFGLFF
TRBD1	few	TRBV5-1	TRBJ1-2	TGCGCCAGCAGCTCCCCTAACAGGGGGCGCACCTATGGCTACACCTTC	CASSSPNRGRTYGYTF
NA	many	TRBV6-1	TRBJ2-7	TGTGCCAGCACCATCCCCCCTCTCAACGAGCAGTACTTC	CASTIPPLNEQYF
TRBD1	few	TRBV12-3/TRBV12-4	TRBJ1-1	TGTGCCAGCAGTGGGACAGGACACTCAAACACTGAAGCTTTCTTT	CASSGTGHSNTEAFF
NA	NA	TRBV7-9	TRBJ2-3	TGTGCCAGCAGCCAGAGGGCAGATACGCAGTATTTT	CASSQRADTQYF
NA	few	TRBV20-1	TRBJ1-3	TGCAGTGCCGCGACTGGAAACACCATATATTTT	CSAATGNTIYF
NA	NA	TRBV5-1	TRBJ2-5	TGCGCCAGCAGCTTGGCCCTAACGTTAGCGGAACCATTTCAAGAGACCCAGTACTTC	CASSLALTLAEPFQETQYF
NA	few	TRBV7-8	TRBJ2-1	TGTGCCAGCAACCGGTTCGGGCCTAGCCGGATCGGCAATTACAATGAGCAGTTCTTC	CASNRFGPSRIGNYNEQFF
TRBD1	few	TRBV5-8	TRBJ1-1	TGTGCCAGCAGCATTAGGGACAGTCTCTTTCCAGCTTTCTTT	CASSIRDSLFPAFF
NA	once	TRBV7-9	TRBJ2-1	TGTGCCAGCATCACAGGATCCACTTTGGAGAATGAGCAGTTCTTC	CASITGSTLENEQFF
NA	many	TRBV15	TRBJ1-4	TGTGCCACCAGCAGAGACCTGACCCGCCTTGGTGAAAAACTGTTTTTT	CATSRDLTRLGEKLFF
NA	NA	TRBV6-5	TRBJ1-1	TGTGCCAGCAGGCCCGGGACCCTGAACACTGAAGCTTTCTTT	CASRPGTLNTEAFF
TRBD1	NA	TRBV18	TRBJ1-4	TGTGCCAGCTCACCCAGACAGGGTCAAGCAAATGAAAAACTGTTTTTT	CASSPRQGQANEKLFF
NA	many	TRBV7-2	TRBJ2-7	TGTGCCAGCAGCGTCGACAGCCCCTACGAGCAGTACTTC	CASSVDSPYEQYF
NA	few	TRBV7-2	TRBJ1-5	TGTGCCAGCAGCTTATCGGTTAATCAGCCCCAGCATTTT	CASSLSVNQPQHF
NA	NA	TRBV10-3	TRBJ2-5	TGTGCCATCAGTGAGCGGCAGCAAGAGACCCAGTACTTC	CAISERQQETQYF
NA	few	TRBV20-1	TRBJ1-5	TGCAGTGCTAGGGACGTGGGCTATAGCAATCAGCCCCAGCATTTT	CSARDVGYSNQPQHF
NA	few	TRBV20-1	TRBJ1-6	TGCAGTGCTACCCCGTTGCCGGGCAGGGATTCACCCCTCCACTTT	CSATPLPGRDSPLHF
NA	many	TRBV10-3	TRBJ2-5	TGTGCCATCAGTGATTCCAGGACAGACCAAGAGACCCAGTACTTC	CAISDSRTDQETQYF
NA	NA	TRBV6-2/TRBV6-3	TRBJ1-3	TGTGCCAGCAGAGAACTCGACAAGCCAACTGGAAACACCATATATTTT	CASRELDKPTGNTIYF
TRBD2	NA	TRBV9	TRBJ2-2	TGTGCCAGCAGCTCCGGACTAGCCACCGGGGAGCTGTTTTTT	CASSSGLATGELFF
NA	NA	TRBV29-1	TRBJ1-1	TGCAGCGGGGGGCGGATCTTGAACACTGAAGCTTTCTTT	CSGGRILNTEAFF
NA	few	TRBV2	TRBJ2-1	TGTGCCAGCAGACCCACTAGACTGGGGATCGATGAGCAGTTCTTC	CASRPTRLGIDEQFF
TRBD2	NA	TRBV4-3	TRBJ2-1	TGCGCCAGCAGCCAGCCTAGCGGGGGAATCAATGAGCAGTTCTTC	CASSQPSGGINEQFF
TRBD1	NA	TRBV7-2	TRBJ1-6	TGTGCCAGCAGCTCCCGGACAGGGGGCGATTCACCCCTCCACTTT	CASSSRTGGDSPLHF
TRBD1	few	TRBV5-1	TRBJ1-6	TGCGCCAGCGGGACAGGGGGCTTACCCCTCCACTTT	CASGTGGLPLHF
NA	NA	TRBV18	TRBJ1-2	TGTGCCAGCTCACCGCCCGGCCTACGCTATGGCTACACCTTC	CASSPPGLRYGYTF